Sequencing of this TCR beta chain was carried out in a study of PD-1 blockade in classical Hodgkin lymphoma. Study-level background: Nivolumab was given intravenously to patients at 3 mg/kg every 2 weeks.

In regard to this clone: Its specificity is unknown.

This CDR3 contains 16 residues. CDR1 SEHNR and CDR2 FQNEAQ come from the germline V gene (reference sequence). J gave up 1 base and V 4 bases, and 5 bases lay outside the gene matches. General observations from the study: The baseline diversity of complete responders showed similarity to that of newly diagnosed patients. Relapsed/refractory patients reportedly had the lowest baseline TCR diversity, below newly diagnosed patients, who were below healthy donors. Unlike CD8+ TCR diversity, which did not rise significantly by C4D1, CD4+ TCR diversity did.

Profiled with immunoSEQ multiplex PCR; TCRdb holds only in-frame clones, not every one. The sample consists of nearly 25,000 clones, approximately 80% of them appearing once. Following autologous stem cell transplantation, relapse occurred in every patient, and exposure to brentuximab vedotin varied. The genes are TRBV7-9 and TRBJ2-1; 9 nucleotides align to TRBD1. The specimen comprised peripheral blood mononuclear cells (PBMCs), sampled at baseline. This TCR came from a human donor with classical Hodgkin lymphoma. The DNA for the CDR3 is TGTGCCAGCAGCTCCGGGACAGGGAGTTCCTACAATGAGCAGTTCTTC. Translated: CASSSGTGSSYNEQFF.